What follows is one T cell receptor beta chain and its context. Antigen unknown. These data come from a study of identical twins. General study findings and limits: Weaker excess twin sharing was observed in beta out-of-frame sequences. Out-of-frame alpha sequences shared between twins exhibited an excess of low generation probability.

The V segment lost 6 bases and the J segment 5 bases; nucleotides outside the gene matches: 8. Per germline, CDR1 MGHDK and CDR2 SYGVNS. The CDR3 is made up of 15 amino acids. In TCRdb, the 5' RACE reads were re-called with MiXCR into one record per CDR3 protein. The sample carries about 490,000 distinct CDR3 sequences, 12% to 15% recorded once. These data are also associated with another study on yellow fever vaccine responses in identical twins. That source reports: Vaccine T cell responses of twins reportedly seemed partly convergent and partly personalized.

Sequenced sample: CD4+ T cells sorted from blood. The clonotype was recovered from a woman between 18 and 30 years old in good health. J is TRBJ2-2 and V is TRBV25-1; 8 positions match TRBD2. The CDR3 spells CASRKAGVITGELFF. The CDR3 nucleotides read TGTGCCAGCAGGAAAGCGGGAGTGATTACCGGGGAGCTGTTTTTT.